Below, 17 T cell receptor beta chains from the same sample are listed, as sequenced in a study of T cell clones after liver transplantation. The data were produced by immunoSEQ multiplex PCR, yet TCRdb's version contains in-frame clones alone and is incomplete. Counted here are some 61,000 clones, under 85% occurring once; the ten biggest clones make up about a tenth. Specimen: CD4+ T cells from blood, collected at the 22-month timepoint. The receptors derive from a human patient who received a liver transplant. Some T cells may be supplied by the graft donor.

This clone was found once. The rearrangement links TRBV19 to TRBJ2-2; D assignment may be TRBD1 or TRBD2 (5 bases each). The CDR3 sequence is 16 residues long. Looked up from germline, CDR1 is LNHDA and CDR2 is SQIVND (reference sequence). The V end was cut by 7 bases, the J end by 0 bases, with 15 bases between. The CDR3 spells CASILRDGANTGELFF. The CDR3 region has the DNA TGTGCCAGTATCCTCCGGGACGGTGCGAACACCGGGGAGCTGTTTTTT.

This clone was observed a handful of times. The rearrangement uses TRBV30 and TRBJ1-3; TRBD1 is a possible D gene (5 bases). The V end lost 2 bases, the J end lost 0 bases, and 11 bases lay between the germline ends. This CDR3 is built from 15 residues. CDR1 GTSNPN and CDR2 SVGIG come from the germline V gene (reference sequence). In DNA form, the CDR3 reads TGTGCCTGGAGTCCCCGGGACTCCTCTGGAAACACCATATATTTT. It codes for CAWSPRDSSGNTIYF.

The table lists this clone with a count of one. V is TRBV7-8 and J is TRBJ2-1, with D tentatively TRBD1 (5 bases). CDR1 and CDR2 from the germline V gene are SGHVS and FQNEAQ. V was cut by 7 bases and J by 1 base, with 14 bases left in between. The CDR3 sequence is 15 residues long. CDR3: CASTLRAGSYNEQFF. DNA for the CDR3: TGTGCCAGCACCCTAAGGGCAGGGTCCTACAATGAGCAGTTCTTC.

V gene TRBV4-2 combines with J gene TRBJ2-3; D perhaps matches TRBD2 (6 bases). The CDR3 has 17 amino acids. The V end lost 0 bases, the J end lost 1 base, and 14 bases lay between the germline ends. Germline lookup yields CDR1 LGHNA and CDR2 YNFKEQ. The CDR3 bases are TGTGCCAGCAGCCAAGATTATGCACTAGCAGGCACAGATACGCAGTATTTT. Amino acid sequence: CASSQDYALAGTDTQYF.

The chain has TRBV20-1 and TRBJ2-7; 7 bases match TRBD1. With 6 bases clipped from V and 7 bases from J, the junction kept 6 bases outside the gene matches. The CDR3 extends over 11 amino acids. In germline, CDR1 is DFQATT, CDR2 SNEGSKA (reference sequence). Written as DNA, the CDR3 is TGCAGTGCAAGACAGGGCCGGGAGCAGTACTTC. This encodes CSARQGREQYF.

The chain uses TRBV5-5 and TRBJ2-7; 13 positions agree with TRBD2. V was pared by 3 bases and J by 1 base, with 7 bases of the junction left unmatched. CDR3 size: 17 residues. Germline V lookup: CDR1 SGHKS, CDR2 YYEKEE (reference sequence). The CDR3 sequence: CASSSGLAGVDSYEQYF. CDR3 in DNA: TGTGCCAGCAGCTCCGGACTAGCGGGGGTCGATTCCTACGAGCAGTACTTC.

CDR3 protein: CASSPQGQGADSPLHF. The CDR3 DNA follows: TGTGCCAGCTCACCACAGGGACAGGGTGCGGATTCACCCCTCCACTTT. The V call is TRBV18, the J call TRBJ1-6; 9 bases line up with TRBD1. Looked up from germline, CDR1 is KGHSH and CDR2 is LQKENI. V lost 1 base, J lost 8 bases, and 6 bases stayed unmatched. The CDR3 runs 16 residues.

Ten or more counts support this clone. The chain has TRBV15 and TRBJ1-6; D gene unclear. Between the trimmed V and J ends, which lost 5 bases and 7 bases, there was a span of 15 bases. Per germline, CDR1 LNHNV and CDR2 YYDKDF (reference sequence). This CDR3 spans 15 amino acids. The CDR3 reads CATSPSGYGNSPLHF. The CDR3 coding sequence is TGTGCCACCAGCCCCTCGGGGTACGGGAATTCACCCCTCCACTTT.

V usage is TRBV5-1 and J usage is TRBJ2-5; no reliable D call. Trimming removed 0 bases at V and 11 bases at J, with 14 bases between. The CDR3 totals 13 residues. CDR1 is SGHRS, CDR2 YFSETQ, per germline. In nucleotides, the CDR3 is TGCGCCAGCAGCTTGGTCGACGGTCGTCCTCAGTACTTC. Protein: CASSLVDGRPQYF.

The CDR3 sequence: CASSTYRGRTDTQYF. CDR3 coding DNA: TGTGCCAGCAGTACATACAGGGGGCGCACAGATACGCAGTATTTT. The chain is built from TRBV28 and TRBJ2-3; 9 bases are shared with TRBD1. With V trimmed by 5 bases and J by 1 base, 4 bases remained unmatched. CDR3 length: 15 residues. The V gene's germline CDR1 is MDHEN and CDR2 SYDVKM.

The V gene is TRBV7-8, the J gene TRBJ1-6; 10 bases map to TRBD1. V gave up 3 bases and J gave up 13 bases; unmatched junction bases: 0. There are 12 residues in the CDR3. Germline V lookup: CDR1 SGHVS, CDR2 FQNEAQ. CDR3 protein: CASSLDRGPLHF. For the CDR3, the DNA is TGTGCCAGCAGCTTGGACAGGGGGCCCCTCCACTTT. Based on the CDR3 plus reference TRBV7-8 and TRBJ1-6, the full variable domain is GAGVSQSPRYKVAKRGQDVALRCDPISGHVSLFWYQQALGQGPEFLTYFQNEAQLDKSGLPSDRFFAERPEGSVSTLKIQRTQQEDSAVYLCASSLDRGPLHFGNGTRLTVT.

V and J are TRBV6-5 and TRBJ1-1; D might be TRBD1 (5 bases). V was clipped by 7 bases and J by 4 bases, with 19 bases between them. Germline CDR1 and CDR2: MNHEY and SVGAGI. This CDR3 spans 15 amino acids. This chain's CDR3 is CASKGNGGTGTEAFF. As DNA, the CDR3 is TGTGCCAGCAAGGGGAACGGGGGGACGGGCACTGAAGCTTTCTTT.

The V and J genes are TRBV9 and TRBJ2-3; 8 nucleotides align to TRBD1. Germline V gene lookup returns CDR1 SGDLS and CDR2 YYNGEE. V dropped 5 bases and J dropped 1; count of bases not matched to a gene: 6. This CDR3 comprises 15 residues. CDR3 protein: CASSQGAGGTDTQYF. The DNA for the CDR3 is TGTGCCAGCAGTCAGGGGGCCGGGGGCACAGATACGCAGTATTTT.

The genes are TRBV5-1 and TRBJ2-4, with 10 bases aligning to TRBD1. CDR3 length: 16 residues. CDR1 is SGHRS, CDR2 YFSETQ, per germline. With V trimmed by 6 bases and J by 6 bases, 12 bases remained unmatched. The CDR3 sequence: CASTPGTGENLNIQYF. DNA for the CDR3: TGCGCCAGCACCCCCGGGACAGGGGAGAATTTAAACATTCAGTACTTC.

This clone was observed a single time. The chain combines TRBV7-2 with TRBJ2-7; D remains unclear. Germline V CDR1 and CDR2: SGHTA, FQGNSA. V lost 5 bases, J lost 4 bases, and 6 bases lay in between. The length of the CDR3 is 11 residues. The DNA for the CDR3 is TGTGCCAGCAGCAATGAGTACGAGCAGTACTTC. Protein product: CASSNEYEQYF.

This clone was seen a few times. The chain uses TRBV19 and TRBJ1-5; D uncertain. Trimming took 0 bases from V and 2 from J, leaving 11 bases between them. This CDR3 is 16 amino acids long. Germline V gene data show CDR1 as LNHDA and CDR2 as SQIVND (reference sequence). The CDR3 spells CASSIDPGQRNQPQHF. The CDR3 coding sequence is TGTGCCAGTAGTATAGATCCTGGGCAGCGCAATCAGCCCCAGCATTTT. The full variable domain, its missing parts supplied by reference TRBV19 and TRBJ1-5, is DGGITQSPKYLFRKEGQNVTLSCEQNLNHDAMYWYRQDPGQGLRLIYYSQIVNDFQKGDIAEGYSVSREKKESFPLTVTSAQKNPTAFYLCASSIDPGQRNQPQHFGDGTRLSIL.

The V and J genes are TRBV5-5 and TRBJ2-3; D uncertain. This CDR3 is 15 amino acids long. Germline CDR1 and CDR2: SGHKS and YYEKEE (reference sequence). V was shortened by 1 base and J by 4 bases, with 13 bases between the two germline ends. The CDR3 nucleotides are TGTGCCAGCAGCTTGCGGCTGGAAGGTGCAGATACGCAGTATTTT. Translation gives CASSLRLEGADTQYF.